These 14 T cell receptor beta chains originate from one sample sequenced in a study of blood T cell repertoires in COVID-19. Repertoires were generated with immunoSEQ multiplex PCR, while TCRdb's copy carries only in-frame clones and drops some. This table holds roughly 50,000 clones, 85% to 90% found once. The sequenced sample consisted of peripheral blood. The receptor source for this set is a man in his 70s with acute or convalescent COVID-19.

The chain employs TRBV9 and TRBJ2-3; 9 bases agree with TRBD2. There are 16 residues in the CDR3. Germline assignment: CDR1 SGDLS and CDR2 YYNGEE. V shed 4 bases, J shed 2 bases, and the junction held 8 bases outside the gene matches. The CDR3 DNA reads TGTGCCAGCAGCCCGCGGTCTAGCGGGGTCACAGATACGCAGTATTTT. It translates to CASSPRSSGVTDTQYF.

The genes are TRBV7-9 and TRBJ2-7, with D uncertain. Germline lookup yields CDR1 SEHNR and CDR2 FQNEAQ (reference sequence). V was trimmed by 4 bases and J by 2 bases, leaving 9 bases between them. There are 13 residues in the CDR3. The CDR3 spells CASSSPGPYEQYF. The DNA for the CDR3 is TGTGCCAGCAGCTCCCCGGGTCCCTACGAGCAGTACTTC. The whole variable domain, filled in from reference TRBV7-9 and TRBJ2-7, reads DTGVSQNPRHKITKRGQNVTFRCDPISEHNRLYWYRQTLGQGPEFLTYFQNEAQLEKSRLLSDRFSAERPKGSFSTLEIQRTEQGDSAMYLCASSSPGPYEQYFGPGTRLTVT.

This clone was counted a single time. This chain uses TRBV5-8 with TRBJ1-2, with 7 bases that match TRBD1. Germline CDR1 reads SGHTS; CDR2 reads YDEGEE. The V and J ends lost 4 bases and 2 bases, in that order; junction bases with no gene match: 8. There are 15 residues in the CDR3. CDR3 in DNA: TGTGCCAGCAGCCCCGCTTCAGGGGGGAACTATGGCTACACCTTC. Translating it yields CASSPASGGNYGYTF.

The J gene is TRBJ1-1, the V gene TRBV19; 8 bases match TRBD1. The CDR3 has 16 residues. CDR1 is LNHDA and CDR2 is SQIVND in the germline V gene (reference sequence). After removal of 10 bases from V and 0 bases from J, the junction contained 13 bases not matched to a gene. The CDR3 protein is CATKRTGTFMNTEAFF. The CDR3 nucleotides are TGTGCCACAAAACGGACAGGGACGTTCATGAACACTGAAGCTTTCTTT. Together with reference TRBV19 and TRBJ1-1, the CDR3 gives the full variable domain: DGGITQSPKYLFRKEGQNVTLSCEQNLNHDAMYWYRQDPGQGLRLIYYSQIVNDFQKGDIAEGYSVSREKKESFPLTVTSAQKNPTAFYLCATKRTGTFMNTEAFFGQGTRLTVV.

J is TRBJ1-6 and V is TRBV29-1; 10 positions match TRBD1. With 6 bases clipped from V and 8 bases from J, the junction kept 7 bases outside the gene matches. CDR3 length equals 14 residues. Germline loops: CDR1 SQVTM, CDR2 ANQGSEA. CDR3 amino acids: CSVATGTGDSPLHF. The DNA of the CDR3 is TGCAGCGTCGCAACAGGGACAGGGGATTCACCCCTCCACTTT.

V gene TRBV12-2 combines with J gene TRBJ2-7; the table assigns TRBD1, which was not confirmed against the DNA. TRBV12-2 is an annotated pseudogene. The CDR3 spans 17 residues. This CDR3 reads CASRLALQGLFGYEQYF. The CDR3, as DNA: TGTGCAAGTCGCTTAGCGTTACAGGGTCTCTTCGGCTACGAGCAGTACTTC.

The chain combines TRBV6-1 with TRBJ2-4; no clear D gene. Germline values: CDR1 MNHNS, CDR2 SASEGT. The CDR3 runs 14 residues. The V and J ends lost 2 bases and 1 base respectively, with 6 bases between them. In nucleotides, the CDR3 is TGTGCCAGCAGTGAACAGGTTGCCAAAAACATTCAGTACTTC. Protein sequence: CASSEQVAKNIQYF.

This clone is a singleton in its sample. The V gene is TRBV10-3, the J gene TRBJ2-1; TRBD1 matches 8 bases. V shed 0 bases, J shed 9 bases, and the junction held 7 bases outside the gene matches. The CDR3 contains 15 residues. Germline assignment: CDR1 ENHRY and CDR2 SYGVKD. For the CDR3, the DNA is TGTGCCATCAGTGAGTCCAGGGGGCAAAAGGTTGAGCAGTTCTTC. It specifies CAISESRGQKVEQFF.

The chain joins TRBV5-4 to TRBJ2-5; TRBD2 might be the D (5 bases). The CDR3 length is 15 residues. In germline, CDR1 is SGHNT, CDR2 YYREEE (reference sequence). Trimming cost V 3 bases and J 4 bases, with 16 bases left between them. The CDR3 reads CASSSGYKDGETQYF. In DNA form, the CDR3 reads TGTGCCAGCAGCTCGGGGTACAAGGACGGAGAGACCCAGTACTTC.

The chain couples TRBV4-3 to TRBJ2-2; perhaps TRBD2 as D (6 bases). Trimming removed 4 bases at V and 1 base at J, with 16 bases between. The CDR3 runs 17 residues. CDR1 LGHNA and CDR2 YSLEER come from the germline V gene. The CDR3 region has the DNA TGCGCCAGCAGCCCACGGGACTTTCAATTGAACACCGGGGAGCTGTTTTTT. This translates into CASSPRDFQLNTGELFF.

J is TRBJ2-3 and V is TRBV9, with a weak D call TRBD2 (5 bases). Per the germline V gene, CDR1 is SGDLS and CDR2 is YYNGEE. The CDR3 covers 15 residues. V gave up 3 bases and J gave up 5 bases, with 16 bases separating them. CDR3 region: CASSGRGRAGDTQYF. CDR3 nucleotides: TGTGCCAGCAGCGGACGCGGGCGAGCAGGAGATACGCAGTATTTT.

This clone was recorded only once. CDR3 protein: CASSLDRGNTEAFF. The CDR3 DNA is TGTGCCAGCAGTCTGGACAGGGGGAACACTGAAGCTTTCTTT. This chain connects TRBV6-5 to TRBJ1-1; 9 bases map to TRBD1. With V trimmed by 5 bases and J by 1 base, 2 bases remained unmatched. The CDR3 is 14 residues long. Germline V gene data show CDR1 as MNHEY and CDR2 as SVGAGI.

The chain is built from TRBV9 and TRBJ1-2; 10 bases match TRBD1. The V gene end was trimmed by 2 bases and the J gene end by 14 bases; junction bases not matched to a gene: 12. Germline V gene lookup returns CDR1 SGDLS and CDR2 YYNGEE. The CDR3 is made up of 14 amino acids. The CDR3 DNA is TGTGCCAGCAGCGTTCCGGGGACAGGGGAGAGAGAGACCTTC. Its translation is CASSVPGTGERETF. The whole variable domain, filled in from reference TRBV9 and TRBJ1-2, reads DSGVTQTPKHLITATGQRVTLRCSPRSGDLSVYWYQQSLDQGLQFLIQYYNGEERAKGNILERFSAQQFPDLHSELNLSSLELGDSALYFCASSVPGTGERETFGSGTRLTVV.

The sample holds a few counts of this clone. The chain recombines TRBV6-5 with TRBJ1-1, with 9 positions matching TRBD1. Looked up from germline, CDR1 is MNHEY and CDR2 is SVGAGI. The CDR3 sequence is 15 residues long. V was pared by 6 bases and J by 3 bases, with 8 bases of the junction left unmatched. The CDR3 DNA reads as TGTGCCAGCAGCCGCCCGGGACAGGGTGACACTGAAGCTTTCTTT. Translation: CASSRPGQGDTEAFF.